The entry below gives a single TCR beta chain sequence along with its context. What it binds is not known. At one end the junction does not follow the germline gene, possibly because of a read error. Primers: 60 Vbeta forward and 13 Jbeta reverse. The assay was immunoSEQ multiplex PCR, and TCRdb's table has in-frame clones only and misses some. The sample consists of some 100,000 clones, about four fifths of them appearing once. The data derive from a study of cytomegalovirus exposure and HLA in healthy donors. CDR3 length: 13 amino acids. Per germline, CDR1 SGHRS and CDR2 YFSETQ. Study-level points and caveats: It has been reported that TCR beta sequences accurately predicted the HLA-A and HLA-B alleles of most subjects. The records held CMV serostatus as the only immune exposure information. Later genetic work tied a missense DCLRE1C variant to beta-chain V and J trimming.

Material: PBMCs. This clonotype originated in a woman under 40 in good health and CMV-seronegative. V gene TRBV5-1 combines with J gene TRBJ2-5; 7 bases fit TRBD1. DNA of the CDR3: TGCGCCAGCAGCCCGGACAGGACAGAACGCTCAAACTTC. Protein sequence: CASSPDRTERSNF.